This T cell receptor beta chain was obtained from a study of blood T cell repertoires in COVID-19. As for the study in general: Sites across the United States, Italy and Spain contributed samples from acute and convalescent COVID-19. From T cells, B-cell-depleted T cells, or PBMCs came the material, which was cDNA or gDNA.

Recruited during active infection, patients (from Seattle) were subsequently followed longitudinally. Authors' analysis steps: Amplification of reference gene primers provided the estimated nucleated cell counts. The protocol was immunoSEQ multiplex PCR, while the TCRdb copy is restricted to in-frame clones and leaves out a portion. That table gives V, J and clone size, and the DNA gave D and trimming. The table records some 200,000 clones, approximately 78% of them present only once. CDR3 size: 20 residues. Germline V gives CDR1 KGHSH, CDR2 LQKENI. V dropped 6 bases and J dropped 4 bases, with 31 bases sitting between them.

This rearrangement joins TRBV18 to TRBJ2-1, with D hard to call. The material sequenced was peripheral blood. The sequence was obtained from a woman in her 70s with COVID-19, enrolled during active disease. The CDR3 coding sequence is TGTGCCAGCTCGCGCCGCCGCCCGGCCCGGAGACGCGAGGTATACAATGAGCAGTTCTTC. This gives the protein CASSRRRPARRREVYNEQFF.